The clone carrying this TCR beta chain was recorded only once. Its target is not known. From the RT-PCR reads, TCRdb called clonotypes with MiXCR, one entry per CDR3 protein. The sample carries about 500,000 distinct CDR3 sequences, about 15% recorded once. The CDR3 runs to 13 residues. Germline CDR1 and CDR2: SQVTM and ANQGSEA. Trimming left V 4 bases short and J 6 bases short, with 15 bases between. This record belongs to a study of response to subunit inactivated influenza vaccine. Overall study results and limits: A suggestion made by the authors is that each seasonal influenza vaccination recruits few new T cells.

This TCR derives from a man aged 50-75 years who received an inactivated influenza vaccine. The sample here was CD4+ T cells sorted from PBMCs, taken around 2 years after vaccination. The rearrangement links TRBV29-1 to TRBJ2-5; a weak D match, TRBD1 (6 bases). The CDR3 protein is CSVADTGTKTQYF. The CDR3 DNA sequence: TGCAGCGTTGCTGATACAGGGACCAAGACCCAGTACTTC.